This is a list of T cell receptor beta chains from one sample in a study of tumor-infiltrating lymphocytes in primary liver carcinoma. Each CDR3 protein is one row after TCRdb ran MiXCR on the multiplex PCR reads. The data hold hundreds of thousands of distinct CDR3 sequences, with 45% to 70% observed a single time. The sequenced material came from peripheral blood. The receptor source for this set is a woman under 40 with primary liver carcinoma and hepatitis B virus infection. Each CDR3 is given with its conserved first and last residue. A D gene is named only where the DNA matches it firmly. Where a row states a size, it is once, few, many or the class of an expanded clone; other rows omit it.

j_call: TRBJ1-3
d_call: TRBD1
v_call: TRBV6-1
clone_size: few
cdr3_aa: CASGTGVTGNTIYF
cdr3_nt: TGTGCCAGCGGGACAGGGGTTACTGGAAACACCATATATTTT

j_call: TRBJ2-4
d_call: NA
v_call: TRBV6-6
clone_size: NA
cdr3_aa: CASKRTSSMGDIQYF
cdr3_nt: TGTGCCAGCAAACGGACAAGCAGCATGGGGGACATTCAGTACTTC

j_call: TRBJ1-1
d_call: NA
v_call: TRBV11-3
clone_size: many
cdr3_aa: CASSLGGPTEAFF
cdr3_nt: TGTGCCAGCAGCCTCGGGGGCCCCACTGAAGCTTTCTTT

j_call: TRBJ2-7
d_call: NA
v_call: TRBV6-5
clone_size: NA
cdr3_aa: CASSYHDRDYEQYF
cdr3_nt: TGTGCCAGCAGTTACCACGACCGCGACTACGAGCAGTACTTC

j_call: TRBJ1-2
d_call: NA
v_call: TRBV11-2
clone_size: many
cdr3_aa: CASSVPDRNYGYTF
cdr3_nt: TGTGCCAGCAGCGTACCTGACAGAAACTATGGCTACACCTTC

j_call: TRBJ1-5
d_call: TRBD1
v_call: TRBV18
clone_size: NA
cdr3_aa: CASSPERTTGALNQPQHF
cdr3_nt: TGTGCCAGCTCACCAGAGAGAACAACAGGGGCCCTCAATCAGCCCCAGCATTTT

j_call: TRBJ2-1
d_call: TRBD2
v_call: TRBV11-3
clone_size: many
cdr3_aa: CASSPLAGGDYNEQFF
cdr3_nt: TGTGCCAGCAGCCCACTAGCGGGAGGAGACTACAATGAGCAGTTCTTC

j_call: TRBJ2-1
d_call: NA
v_call: TRBV7-8
clone_size: NA
cdr3_aa: CASSTQVLVRNEQFF
cdr3_nt: TGTGCCAGCAGCACCCAGGTGCTAGTTCGGAATGAGCAGTTCTTC

j_call: TRBJ1-1
d_call: NA
v_call: TRBV6-2/TRBV6-3
clone_size: few
cdr3_aa: CASSRDDRTMNTEAFF
cdr3_nt: TGTGCCAGCAGTAGAGACGACAGAACCATGAACACTGAAGCTTTCTTT

j_call: TRBJ2-3
d_call: NA
v_call: TRBV28
clone_size: NA
cdr3_aa: CASSLRRNTDTQYF
cdr3_nt: TGTGCCAGCAGTTTACGCCGAAACACAGATACGCAGTATTTT

j_call: TRBJ1-3
d_call: NA
v_call: TRBV6-5
clone_size: once
cdr3_aa: CASRSDRTGSENTIYF
cdr3_nt: TGTGCCAGCAGATCCGACAGGACCGGCTCTGAAAACACCATATATTTT

j_call: TRBJ2-3
d_call: TRBD1
v_call: TRBV11-2
clone_size: NA
cdr3_aa: CASGKEGQTDTQYF
cdr3_nt: TGTGCCAGCGGCAAAGAGGGACAGACAGATACACAGTATTTT

j_call: TRBJ2-3
d_call: TRBD2
v_call: TRBV7-9
clone_size: NA
cdr3_aa: CASSLTTAGGPGGTQYF
cdr3_nt: TGTGCCAGCAGCTTAACGACGGCGGGAGGGCCGGGAGGTACGCAGTATTTT

j_call: TRBJ2-7
d_call: TRBD2
v_call: TRBV10-3
clone_size: NA
cdr3_aa: CATGSGITGEQYF
cdr3_nt: TGTGCCACCGGGAGCGGGATCACCGGCGAGCAGTACTTC

j_call: TRBJ2-3
d_call: NA
v_call: TRBV5-4
clone_size: few
cdr3_aa: CASSWGTDTQYF
cdr3_nt: TGTGCCAGCAGCTGGGGGACAGATACGCAGTATTTT

j_call: TRBJ1-1
d_call: NA
v_call: TRBV6-5
clone_size: NA
cdr3_aa: CASGYLGVNTEAFF
cdr3_nt: TGTGCCAGCGGTTACCTGGGGGTGAACACTGAAGCTTTCTTT

j_call: TRBJ2-3
d_call: NA
v_call: TRBV6-1
clone_size: NA
cdr3_aa: CASKPSTDTQYF
cdr3_nt: TGTGCCAGCAAGCCCAGCACAGATACGCAGTATTTT

j_call: TRBJ2-7
d_call: TRBD2
v_call: TRBV6-6
clone_size: few
cdr3_aa: CASSPLAGVVYEQYF
cdr3_nt: TGTGCCAGCAGTCCTTTAGCGGGAGTAGTGTACGAGCAGTACTTC

j_call: TRBJ2-7
d_call: NA
v_call: TRBV11-2
clone_size: NA
cdr3_aa: CTSARDNRGYEQYF
cdr3_nt: TGTACCAGTGCCCGGGACAACCGGGGCTACGAGCAGTACTTC

j_call: TRBJ1-1
d_call: NA
v_call: TRBV7-9
clone_size: NA
cdr3_aa: CASRLETGNTEAFF
cdr3_nt: TGTGCCAGCAGACTTGAGACGGGGAACACTGAAGCTTTCTTT

j_call: TRBJ2-3
d_call: TRBD2
v_call: TRBV7-9
clone_size: few
cdr3_aa: CASSSGTSGRAGRTDTQYF
cdr3_nt: TGTGCCAGCAGCTCCGGGACTAGCGGGAGGGCCGGTCGCACAGATACGCAGTATTTT

j_call: TRBJ1-2
d_call: TRBD1
v_call: TRBV12-3/TRBV12-4
clone_size: NA
cdr3_aa: CASSSSVKGATHGYTF
cdr3_nt: TGTGCCAGCAGTTCCAGCGTTAAGGGGGCGACCCATGGCTACACCTTC

j_call: TRBJ2-1
d_call: TRBD2
v_call: TRBV30
clone_size: few
cdr3_aa: CAWSASGNNEQFF
cdr3_nt: TGTGCCTGGAGTGCCAGCGGGAACAATGAGCAGTTCTTC

j_call: TRBJ2-6
d_call: NA
v_call: TRBV28
clone_size: NA
cdr3_aa: CASSAPGQPDSGANVLTF
cdr3_nt: TGTGCCAGCAGTGCCCCAGGGCAGCCCGACTCTGGGGCCAACGTCCTGACTTTC

j_call: TRBJ2-7
d_call: TRBD2
v_call: TRBV29-1
clone_size: NA
cdr3_aa: CIVGRAGGHNPLEQYF
cdr3_nt: TGCATCGTCGGGCGAGCGGGAGGTCACAACCCTCTCGAGCAGTACTTC

j_call: TRBJ2-1
d_call: NA
v_call: TRBV11-1
clone_size: once
cdr3_aa: CASSSVVGTYNEQFF
cdr3_nt: TGTGCCAGCAGCTCAGTAGTGGGAACCTACAATGAGCAATTCTTC

j_call: TRBJ2-2
d_call: NA
v_call: TRBV11-3
clone_size: NA
cdr3_aa: CASSLDRLGQDQTGELLF
cdr3_nt: TGTGCCAGCAGCTTAGATCGTTTGGGGCAGGATCAGACCGGGGAGCTGTTATTT

j_call: TRBJ2-5
d_call: NA
v_call: TRBV11-1
clone_size: NA
cdr3_aa: CVSSRGTQETQYF
cdr3_nt: TGTGTCAGCAGCCGCGGGACACAAGAAACCCAGTACTTC

j_call: TRBJ2-4
d_call: NA
v_call: TRBV11-2
clone_size: NA
cdr3_aa: CASSSQGGLTKNIQYF
cdr3_nt: TGTGCCAGCAGCTCACAAGGAGGTTTGACCAAAAACATTCAGTACTTC

j_call: TRBJ1-4
d_call: TRBD1
v_call: TRBV12-3/TRBV12-4
clone_size: NA
cdr3_aa: CASSRDRAVREKLFF
cdr3_nt: TGTGCCAGCAGCAGAGACAGGGCGGTTCGTGAAAAACTGTTTTTT

j_call: TRBJ2-3
d_call: NA
v_call: TRBV14
clone_size: NA
cdr3_aa: CANSQGSDTQYF
cdr3_nt: TGTGCCAACAGCCAAGGGTCAGATACGCAGTATTTT

j_call: TRBJ2-1
d_call: TRBD2
v_call: TRBV12-3/TRBV12-4
clone_size: NA
cdr3_aa: CASSFGRANNEQFF
cdr3_nt: TGTGCCAGCAGTTTCGGGAGGGCCAATAATGAGCAGTTCTTC

j_call: TRBJ2-3
d_call: TRBD2
v_call: TRBV11-2
clone_size: NA
cdr3_aa: CASSSSASGRAGDTQYF
cdr3_nt: TGTGCCAGCAGCTCGTCGGCTAGCGGGAGGGCGGGAGATACCCAGTATTTT

j_call: TRBJ2-1
d_call: TRBD2
v_call: TRBV13
clone_size: NA
cdr3_aa: CASSTPGTSGSDEQFF
cdr3_nt: TGTGCCAGCAGCACCCCCGGGACTAGCGGGAGTGATGAGCAGTTCTTC

j_call: TRBJ2-6
d_call: TRBD1
v_call: TRBV11-2
clone_size: many
cdr3_aa: CASSLGTGTGFSGANVLTF
cdr3_nt: TGTGCCAGCAGCTTAGGAACAGGGACAGGGTTCTCTGGGGCCAACGTCCTGACTTTC

j_call: TRBJ1-6
d_call: NA
v_call: TRBV7-9
clone_size: NA
cdr3_aa: CASSLAGRRALHF
cdr3_nt: TGTGCCAGCAGCTTAGCGGGGAGGAGGGCCCTCCACTTT

j_call: TRBJ2-7
d_call: NA
v_call: TRBV14
clone_size: once
cdr3_aa: CASSQDIWGLLDEQYF
cdr3_nt: TGTGCCAGCAGCCAAGATATTTGGGGCCTTTTGGACGAGCAGTACTTC

j_call: TRBJ2-3
d_call: NA
v_call: TRBV11-2
clone_size: NA
cdr3_aa: CVSSLGGGGDTQYF
cdr3_nt: TGTGTCAGCAGCTTAGGGGGGGGCGGGGATACGCAGTATTTT

j_call: TRBJ2-7
d_call: TRBD2
v_call: TRBV11-2
clone_size: once
cdr3_aa: CASSLVPAGHEQYF
cdr3_nt: TGTGCCAGCAGCTTAGTCCCAGCGGGACACGAGCAGTACTTC

j_call: TRBJ2-1
d_call: NA
v_call: TRBV7-9
clone_size: once
cdr3_aa: CASSLELWGASYEQFF
cdr3_nt: TGTGCCAGCAGCTTAGAACTCTGGGGGGCTTCCTACGAGCAGTTCTTC

j_call: TRBJ2-2
d_call: NA
v_call: TRBV12-3/TRBV12-4
clone_size: NA
cdr3_aa: CASTPERANIGELFF
cdr3_nt: TGTGCCAGTACCCCCGAGAGGGCGAACATCGGGGAGCTGTTTTTT

j_call: TRBJ2-1
d_call: NA
v_call: TRBV6-5
clone_size: few
cdr3_aa: CAIRGPGVSRNEQFF
cdr3_nt: TGTGCCATCAGAGGACCGGGGGTTAGTAGGAATGAGCAGTTCTTC

j_call: TRBJ2-6
d_call: NA
v_call: TRBV5-1
clone_size: NA
cdr3_aa: CASSLTYNSGANVLTF
cdr3_nt: TGCGCCAGCAGCTTAACCTATAACTCTGGGGCCAACGTCCTGACTTTC

j_call: TRBJ2-1
d_call: NA
v_call: TRBV4-2
clone_size: few
cdr3_aa: CASSQSSGPSSYNEQFF
cdr3_nt: TGTGCCAGCAGCCAATCTTCCGGACCCAGCTCCTACAATGAGCAGTTCTTC

j_call: TRBJ1-1
d_call: NA
v_call: TRBV11-2
clone_size: NA
cdr3_aa: CASNLGPWGGRGEASF
cdr3_nt: TGTGCCAGCAACTTAGGCCCATGGGGGGGAAGGGGTGAAGCTTCCTTT

j_call: TRBJ2-7
d_call: NA
v_call: TRBV12-3/TRBV12-4
clone_size: NA
cdr3_aa: CASSPGRDRYEQYF
cdr3_nt: TGTGCCAGCAGTCCCGGCAGGGACCGCTACGAGCAGTACTTC

j_call: TRBJ2-7
d_call: TRBD2
v_call: TRBV2
clone_size: NA
cdr3_aa: CASGGFYEQYF
cdr3_nt: TGTGCGAGCGGGGGGTTCTACGAGCAGTACTTC

j_call: TRBJ2-5
d_call: TRBD2
v_call: TRBV4-3
clone_size: many
cdr3_aa: CASSQDLAGGGETQYF
cdr3_nt: TGCGCCAGCAGCCAAGATCTAGCGGGAGGTGGAGAGACCCAGTACTTC